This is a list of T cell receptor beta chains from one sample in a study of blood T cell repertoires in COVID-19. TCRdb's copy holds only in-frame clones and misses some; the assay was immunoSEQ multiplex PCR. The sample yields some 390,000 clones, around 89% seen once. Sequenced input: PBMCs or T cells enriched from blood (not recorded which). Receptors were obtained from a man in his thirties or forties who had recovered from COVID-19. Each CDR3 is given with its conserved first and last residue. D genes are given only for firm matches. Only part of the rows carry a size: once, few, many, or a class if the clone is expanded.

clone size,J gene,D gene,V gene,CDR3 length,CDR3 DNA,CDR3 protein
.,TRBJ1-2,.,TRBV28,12,TGTGCCAGCAGTTTTGCGGGGTGGGGCTACACCTTC,CASSFAGWGYTF
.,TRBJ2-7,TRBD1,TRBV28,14,TGTGCCAGCAGAGCCGGGACAGTTTCCTACGAGCAGTACTTC,CASRAGTVSYEQYF
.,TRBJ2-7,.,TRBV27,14,TGTGCCAGCAGTTTGGGCAGGCTCAGGAACGAGCAGTACTTC,CASSLGRLRNEQYF
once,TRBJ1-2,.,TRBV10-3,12,TGTGCCATCAGTGAGTATCAGGATGGCTACACCTTC,CAISEYQDGYTF
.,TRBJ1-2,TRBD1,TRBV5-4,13,TGTGCCAGCAGCTTACAGGGGAGCTATGGCTACACCTTC,CASSLQGSYGYTF
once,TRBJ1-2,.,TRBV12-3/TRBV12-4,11,TGTGCCAGCAGTTTCCCCAGGGGCTACACCTTC,CASSFPRGYTF
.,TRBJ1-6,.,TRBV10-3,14,TGTGCCATCAGTGAAGTTGGGGCAGGATCACCCCTCCACTTT,CAISEVGAGSPLHF
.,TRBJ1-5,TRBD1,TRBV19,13,TGTGCCAGTAGGCCGACAGGGAATCAGCCCCAGCATTTT,CASRPTGNQPQHF
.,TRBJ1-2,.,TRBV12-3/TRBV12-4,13,TGTGCCAGCAGTAGAGGGAAGGTCTATGGCTACACCTTC,CASSRGKVYGYTF
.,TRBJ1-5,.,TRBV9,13,TGTGCCAGCAGCGAGGTCGGGGTAGGGCCCCAGCATTTT,CASSEVGVGPQHF
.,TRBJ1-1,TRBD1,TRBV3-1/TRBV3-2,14,TGTGCCAGCAAAACCGGGACAGGGAACACTGAAGCTTTCTTT,CASKTGTGNTEAFF
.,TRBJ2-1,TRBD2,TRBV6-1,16,TGTGCCAGCAGTGAAGGGGGGACTAGCGGGGTAAATGAGCAGTTCTTC,CASSEGGTSGVNEQFF
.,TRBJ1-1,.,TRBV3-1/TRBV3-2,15,TGTGCCAGCAGCCGCTCGGGGGGCTTGAGCACTGAAGCTTTCTTT,CASSRSGGLSTEAFF
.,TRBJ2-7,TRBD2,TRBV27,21,TGTGCCAGCAGTCTCAAACCCCCGCGGGAGGGATACCTGTATGGCTCCTACGAGCAGTACTTC,CASSLKPPREGYLYGSYEQYF
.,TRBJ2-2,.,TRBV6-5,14,TGTGCCAGCAGGAGCTCTCAGGGTGCCGGGGAGCTGTTTTTT,CASRSSQGAGELFF
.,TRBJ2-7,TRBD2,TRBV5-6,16,TGTGCCAGCACCCAAAGACTAGCGGGAGCCAGGGACGAGCAGTACTTC,CASTQRLAGARDEQYF
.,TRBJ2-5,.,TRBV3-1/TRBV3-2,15,TGTGCCAGCAGCCGAGTCAGGGGATCCCAAGAGACCCAGTACTTC,CASSRVRGSQETQYF
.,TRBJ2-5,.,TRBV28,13,TGTGCCAGCGGTGGGCTTCGGGGGGAGACCCAGTACTTC,CASGGLRGETQYF
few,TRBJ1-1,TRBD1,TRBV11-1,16,TGTGCCAGCAGCTTTGGGACAGGGAAGTTATGGTCTGAAGCTTTCTTT,CASSFGTGKLWSEAFF
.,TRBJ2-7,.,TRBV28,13,TGTGCCAGCCTCACTCCGGACGGGGGGCAGCAGTACTTC,CASLTPDGGQQYF
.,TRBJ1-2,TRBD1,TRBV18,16,TGTGCCAGCTCACCACCCGACAGGGGTCTTGGCTATGGCTACACCTTC,CASSPPDRGLGYGYTF
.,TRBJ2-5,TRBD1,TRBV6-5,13,TGTGCCAGCAGTTACATCCTTGAGGGGGCCCCTTACTTC,CASSYILEGAPYF
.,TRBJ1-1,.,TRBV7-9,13,TGTGCCAGCAGCTTAGAGGGAGGCCCTGAAGCTTTCTTT,CASSLEGGPEAFF
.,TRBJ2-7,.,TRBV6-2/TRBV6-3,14,TGTGCCAGCAGTTACGATGGCCCCCGGGGCGAGCAGTACTTC,CASSYDGPRGEQYF
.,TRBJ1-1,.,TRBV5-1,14,TGCGCCAGCAGCTTGTTGTTTTGGTTAGAGGAAGCTTTCTTT,CASSLLFWLEEAFF
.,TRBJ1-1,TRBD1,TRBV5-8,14,TGTGCCAGCAGCATAACAGGGGACAACACTGAAGCTTTCTTT,CASSITGDNTEAFF
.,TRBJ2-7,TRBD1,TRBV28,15,TGTGCCAGCACCACGCCGGGACAGGGGTTGGGCGAGCAGTACTTC,CASTTPGQGLGEQYF
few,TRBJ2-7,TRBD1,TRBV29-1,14,TGCAGCGTTGATGGACAGGGAGAGAGCTACGAGCAGTACTTC,CSVDGQGESYEQYF
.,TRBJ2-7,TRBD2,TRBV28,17,TGTGCCAGCGCTGGTTGGGGGGTGGCTAGCGGGCTCTACGAGCAGTACTTC,CASAGWGVASGLYEQYF
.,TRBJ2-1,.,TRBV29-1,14,TGCAGCGCTGCGGGCGGTAGCTCCTACAATGAGCAGTTCTTC,CSAAGGSSYNEQFF
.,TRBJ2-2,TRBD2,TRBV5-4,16,TGTGCCAGCACCTCGGGACTAGCCGTGAACACCGGGGAGCTGTTTTTT,CASTSGLAVNTGELFF
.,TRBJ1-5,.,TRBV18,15,TGTGCCAGCTCCCCTTCTGGGGGGTTCAATCAGCCCCAGCATTTT,CASSPSGGFNQPQHF
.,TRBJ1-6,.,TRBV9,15,TGTGCCAGCAGCGTAGGCGGGTCCCAGAATTCACCCCTCCACTTT,CASSVGGSQNSPLHF
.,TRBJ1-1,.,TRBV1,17,TGCACCAGCAGCCAAGCCCCCAGGGCAGGGGAGAACACTGAAGCTTTCTTT,CTSSQAPRAGENTEAFF
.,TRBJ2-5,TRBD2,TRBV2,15,TGTGCCAGCAGTACGACTAGCGGATTCCAAGAGACCCAGTACTTC,CASSTTSGFQETQYF
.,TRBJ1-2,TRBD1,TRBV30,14,TGTGCCTGGAGTCCTCCGGACAGGGTGGATGGCTACACCTTC,CAWSPPDRVDGYTF
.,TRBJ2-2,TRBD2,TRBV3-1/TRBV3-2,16,TGTGCCAGCAGCCAAGAATACCTAGCGGGAAACGGGGAGCTGTTTTTT,CASSQEYLAGNGELFF
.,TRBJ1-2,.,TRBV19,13,TGTGCCAGTAGTCCCCGAGGGAACTATGGCTACACCTTC,CASSPRGNYGYTF
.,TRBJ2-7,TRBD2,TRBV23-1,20,TGCGCCAGCAGTTGCCCTTCCCCGAGCGGGACTAGCGGGAGCGAATACGAGCAGTACTTC,CASSCPSPSGTSGSEYEQYF
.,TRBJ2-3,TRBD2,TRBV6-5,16,TGTGCCAGCAGTTACTCGATACTAGCGGGAGCAGATACGCAGTATTTT,CASSYSILAGADTQYF
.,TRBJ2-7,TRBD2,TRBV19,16,TGTGCCAGTAGTGGCCCCCTAGCGGGAGGGCCTCACGAGCAGTACTTC,CASSGPLAGGPHEQYF
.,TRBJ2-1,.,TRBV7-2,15,TGTGCCAGCAGCCGTCCCCTCCCCGAGAACTCTGAGCAGTTCTTC,CASSRPLPENSEQFF
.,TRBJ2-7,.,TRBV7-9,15,TGTGCCAGCAGCCCGACATACGAGAGCTCCTACGAGCAGTACTTC,CASSPTYESSYEQYF
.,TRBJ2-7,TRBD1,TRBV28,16,TGTGCCAGCAGGCCAACCCCGGGACAGGTCTCCTACGAGCAGTACTTC,CASRPTPGQVSYEQYF
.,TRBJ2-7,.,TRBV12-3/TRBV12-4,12,TGTGCCAGCAGCCCGACACCTCTAGAGCAGTACTTC,CASSPTPLEQYF
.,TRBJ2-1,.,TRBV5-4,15,TGTGCCAGCAGCTTGGGCGGCCCCTCCTACAATGAGCAGTTCTTC,CASSLGGPSYNEQFF
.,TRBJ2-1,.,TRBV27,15,TGTGCCAGCAGGGACTTGCAGCCTGGGGTCAATGAGCAGTTCTTC,CASRDLQPGVNEQFF
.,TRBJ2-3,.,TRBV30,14,TGTGCCTGGCACTATAGGGGCACGACAGATACGCAGTATTTT,CAWHYRGTTDTQYF
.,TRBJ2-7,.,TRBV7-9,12,TGTGCCAGCAGCTTCGACAGCTACGAGCAGTACTTC,CASSFDSYEQYF
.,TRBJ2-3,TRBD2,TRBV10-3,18,TGTGCCATCAGGATAGGACTAGCGGGAGGGGCAACCACAGATACGCAGTATTTT,CAIRIGLAGGATTDTQYF
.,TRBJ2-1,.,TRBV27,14,TGTGCCAGCAGTCCCCGAGCTAGCGCGGGTGAGCAGTTCTTC,CASSPRASAGEQFF
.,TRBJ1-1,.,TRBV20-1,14,TGCAGTGCTAGTCGGTTGACGGGAAACACTGAAGCTTTCTTT,CSASRLTGNTEAFF
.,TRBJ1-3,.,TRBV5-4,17,TGTGCCAGCAGCTCTCTGGGGGGTCCCAGCTCTGGAAACACCATATATTTT,CASSSLGGPSSGNTIYF